Sequencing of this TCR beta chain was carried out in a study of cytomegalovirus exposure and HLA in healthy donors. As for the study in general: A data release that came early held tens of millions of unique TCRs from HLA-typed donors.

Trimming stripped 3 bases from V and 8 bases from J, with 17 bases between. The length of the CDR3 is 14 residues. Per the germline V gene, CDR1 is SGHRS and CDR2 is YFSETQ. With 60 Vbeta and 13 Jbeta primers, the PCR was carried out. Only in-frame clones appear in the TCRdb table, and some are missing; sequencing was by immunoSEQ multiplex PCR. This table has 150,000 or so clones, roughly 80% appearing once. This chain links TRBV5-1 with TRBJ1-2; D is unresolved. Sequencing used PBMCs. This sequence was found in a female donor in good health and CMV-seronegative. CDR3 in amino acids: CASSSPEAPKGYTF. The CDR3 coding sequence is TGCGCCAGCAGCTCCCCAGAGGCCCCAAAGGGCTACACCTTC.